One and the same sample provided the 23 T cell receptor beta chains below, sequenced in a study of blood T cell repertoires in COVID-19 (dated by TCRdb to about 2020). Library preparation used the immunoSEQ multiplex PCR assay. Imported from immuneACCESS, the table was reduced by TCRdb to in-frame sequences with V and J called. These copies leave out some clones; in studies compared against another copy, an unresolved V gene accounts for under half, and the cause of the remainder is not known. In this sample the table shows approximately 150,000 clones, around 90% of which occur a single time. Of the sample, about 5% is held by the ten largest clones. The sample comprised peripheral blood. Source of these receptors: a human donor in a cohort sampled during active COVID-19.

The chain combines TRBV5-1 with TRBJ2-5; possibly TRBD2 for D (7 bases). The CDR3 is 13 amino acids. The germline gives CDR1 SGHRS, CDR2 YFSETQ. The germline V and J ends were trimmed by 7 bases and 2 bases, with 12 bases remaining between them. The CDR3 DNA reads TGCGCCAGCGCAAGGGGGGGACAAGAGACCCAGTACTTC. Translating gives CASARGGQETQYF.

The chain employs TRBV7-2 and TRBJ2-5; 8 nucleotides match TRBD2. Germline assignment: CDR1 SGHTA and CDR2 FQGNSA. Unmatched junction bases numbered 8, after V lost 1 base and J lost 4 bases. This CDR3 contains 16 residues. The CDR3 is CASSLGRGAGRETQYF. DNA for the CDR3: TGTGCCAGCAGCTTAGGGCGGGGGGCCGGTAGAGAGACCCAGTACTTC.

The chain recombines TRBV11-2 with TRBJ2-1, with D perhaps matching TRBD1 (5 bases). The CDR3 spans 13 residues. V gave up 1 base and J gave up 9 bases, with 10 bases separating them. Germline V CDR1 and CDR2: SGHAT, FQNNGV. The CDR3 reads CASSLGGQPEQFF. CDR3 nucleotides: TGTGCCAGCAGCTTAGGGGGCCAGCCTGAGCAGTTCTTC.

This chain links TRBV29-1 with TRBJ2-7; 7 nucleotides align to TRBD1. The length of the CDR3 is 12 residues. Losses at the gene ends were 5 bases for V and 2 bases for J; bases not matched to a gene: 3. Germline CDR1 and CDR2: SQVTM and ANQGSEA. CDR3 nucleotides: TGCAGCGTTAGACAGGGCCCCTACGAGCAGTACTTC. Translation: CSVRQGPYEQYF.

This sequence joins TRBV5-1 and TRBJ2-2, with 13 bases lining up with TRBD2. This CDR3 spans 17 amino acids. Trimming at V came to 4 bases and at J to 3 bases, leaving 6 bases not matched to a gene. Germline V gives CDR1 SGHRS, CDR2 YFSETQ. This CDR3 is CASSPGTSGTYTGELFF. CDR3 bases: TGCGCCAGCAGCCCAGGGACTAGCGGGACCTACACCGGGGAGCTGTTTTTT.

The gene calls are TRBV28 and TRBJ2-1; D is ambiguous. With 6 bases removed from V and 7 bases from J, the gap between germline ends came to 19 bases. In germline, CDR1 is MDHEN, CDR2 SYDVKM. The CDR3 loop spans 15 amino acids. In DNA, the CDR3 is TGTGCCAGCAGGGCTCCAGTCTCTTTACCGAATGAGCAGTTCTTC. Translating it yields CASRAPVSLPNEQFF.

Written as DNA, the CDR3 is TGCGCCAGCAGTGACCTGGGACATTCGCCGACCCGTCAGCCCCAGCATTTT. Encoded protein: CASSDLGHSPTRQPQHF. The V and J genes are TRBV10-2 and TRBJ1-5; the D gene is possibly TRBD1 (6 bases). The germline gives CDR1 WSHSY, CDR2 SAAADI. The V end lost 3 bases, the J end lost 6 bases, and 21 bases lay between the germline ends. This CDR3 region has 17 residues.

The CDR3 is CATTKWGQGAVEAFF. As DNA, the CDR3 is TGTGCCACCACGAAATGGGGACAGGGGGCCGTCGAAGCTTTCTTT. This chain connects TRBV13 to TRBJ1-1; 12 bases line up with TRBD1. Germline assignment: CDR1 PRHDT and CDR2 FYEKMQ (reference sequence). The junction had 14 bases not matched to a gene; V was cut back by 10 bases and J by 8 bases. The CDR3 covers 15 residues.

This clone has just one count. The genes are TRBV28 and TRBJ2-1; 8 bases match TRBD2. The length of the CDR3 is 16 residues. The trim removed 4 bases at V and 6 bases at J, leaving 11 bases unmatched. Germline CDR1 MDHEN, CDR2 SYDVKM. CDR3 sequence (DNA): TGTGCCAGCAGTTCGCCTTTTTGGGCGGGAGGCAATGAGCAGTTCTTC. As protein: CASSSPFWAGGNEQFF.

The V call is TRBV29-1, the J call TRBJ1-1; D call uncertain. The CDR3 spans 15 residues. Germline lookup yields CDR1 SQVTM and CDR2 ANQGSEA. Trimming took off 1 base at V and 9 bases at J, with 21 bases between the two ends. CDR3 in amino acids: CSVEAPNGLNLKAFF. DNA for the CDR3: TGCAGCGTTGAAGCCCCTAACGGGTTGAATTTGAAAGCTTTCTTT.

This clone came up a few times. The chain carries TRBV3-1 (or the pseudogene TRBV3-2) and TRBJ1-2, with D uncertain. The V end lost 3 bases, the J end lost 5 bases, and 7 bases lay between the germline ends. There are 12 residues in the CDR3. Germline V gives CDR1 LGHDT, CDR2 YNNKEL (reference sequence). The CDR3 sequence is CASSHPRYGYTF. Here the CDR3 DNA reads TGTGCCAGCAGCCATCCTAGGTATGGCTACACCTTC.

V is TRBV28 and J is TRBJ1-2; TRBD1 is a possible D gene (5 bases). The germline CDR1 and CDR2 sequences are MDHEN and SYDVKM. The CDR3 is 12 amino acids. The germline V and J ends were trimmed by 11 bases and 4 bases, with 14 bases remaining between them. The CDR3 protein is CAGRRDGYGYTF. The CDR3 nucleotides read TGTGCCGGACGGAGGGACGGCTATGGCTACACCTTC.

The J gene is TRBJ2-3, the V gene TRBV3-1 (or the pseudogene TRBV3-2); perhaps TRBD2 as D (5 bases). Trimming cost V 0 bases and J 2 bases, with 12 bases left between them. The CDR3 covers 16 residues. Germline V lookup: CDR1 LGHDT, CDR2 YNNKEL (reference sequence). The CDR3 region has the DNA TGTGCCAGCAGCCAAGAGGGGAGCGGCTACACAGATACGCAGTATTTT. It is translated as CASSQEGSGYTDTQYF.

The chain has TRBV27 and TRBJ1-1; 9 bases line up with TRBD1. J was trimmed by 5 bases and V by 4 bases; bases with no gene match: 5. There are 14 residues in the CDR3. CDR1 and CDR2 from the germline V gene are MNHEY and SMNVEV (reference sequence). CDR3 protein: CASSSTGGWTEAFF. The DNA for the CDR3 is TGTGCCAGCAGTTCGACAGGGGGATGGACTGAAGCTTTCTTT.

The chain carries TRBV28 and TRBJ1-1, with a tentative D call TRBD1 (5 bases). Between the trimmed V and J ends, which lost 5 bases and 2 bases, there was a span of 15 bases. In germline, CDR1 is MDHEN, CDR2 SYDVKM. CDR3 size: 15 residues. The CDR3 is CASSVVWTPNTEAFF. DNA for the CDR3: TGTGCCAGCAGTGTGGTATGGACACCTAACACTGAAGCTTTCTTT.

This clone is a singleton in its sample. The CDR3 loop reads CAISESTGVPNEKLFF. The CDR3 DNA reads as TGTGCCATCAGTGAGTCGACCGGGGTCCCTAATGAAAAACTGTTTTTT. The rearrangement uses TRBV10-3 and TRBJ1-4; D unclear. The CDR3 covers 16 residues. Germline CDR1 ENHRY, CDR2 SYGVKD. V was trimmed by 0 bases and J by 3 bases, leaving 11 bases between them.

The V and J genes are TRBV19 and TRBJ2-1; TRBD1 matches 8 bases. The CDR3 contains 15 residues. Germline V gene sequence: CDR1 LNHDA, CDR2 SQIVND (reference sequence). With 5 bases clipped from V and 4 bases from J, the junction kept 7 bases outside the gene matches. CDR3 nucleotide sequence: TGTGCCAGTAGTCTCTGGCAGGGGGCTTACAATGAGCAGTTCTTC. Its translation is CASSLWQGAYNEQFF.

This clone was detected a few times. V is TRBV9 and J is TRBJ1-6; D might be TRBD1 (5 bases). The CDR3 runs 15 residues. From germline, CDR1 is SGDLS and CDR2 YYNGEE. Between the trimmed V and J ends, which lost 0 bases and 8 bases, there was a span of 12 bases. The CDR3 DNA is TGTGCCAGCAGCGTAGGGCTGGGAGGGGATTCACCCCTCCACTTT. Protein product: CASSVGLGGDSPLHF. The full variable domain, with the rest looked up from reference TRBV9 and TRBJ1-6, is DSGVTQTPKHLITATGQRVTLRCSPRSGDLSVYWYQQSLDQGLQFLIQYYNGEERAKGNILERFSAQQFPDLHSELNLSSLELGDSALYFCASSVGLGGDSPLHFGNGTRLTVT.

The chain couples TRBV7-8 to TRBJ1-2; possible D gene TRBD1, 6 bases. Trimming stripped 1 base from V and 8 bases from J, with 11 bases between. The CDR3 is made up of 13 amino acids. The germline gives CDR1 SGHVS, CDR2 FQNEAQ. The CDR3 here is CASSLDRGGGYTF. DNA for the CDR3: TGTGCCAGCAGCTTAGATCGGGGGGGCGGCTACACCTTC.

The gene calls are TRBV27 and TRBJ2-1; D is undetermined. V was clipped by 8 bases and J by 0 bases, with 11 bases between them. The CDR3 is made up of 14 amino acids. Germline V gene data show CDR1 as MNHEY and CDR2 as SMNVEV (reference sequence). The CDR3 coding sequence is TGTGCCAGCTCGCCGTCGAGCTCCTACAATGAGCAGTTCTTC. Amino acid sequence: CASSPSSSYNEQFF.

V and J are TRBV6-5 and TRBJ1-1, with 7 bases lining up with TRBD1. With V trimmed by 5 bases and J by 1 base, 4 bases remained unmatched. Germline V gives CDR1 MNHEY, CDR2 SVGAGI. This CDR3 is 14 amino acids long. The CDR3 loop reads CASSRGRGNTEAFF. The CDR3 coding sequence is TGTGCCAGCAGTAGGGGGCGCGGGAACACTGAAGCTTTCTTT.

The gene calls are TRBV5-1 and TRBJ1-6; D unresolved. The germline V gene encodes CDR1 SGHRS and CDR2 YFSETQ. The V end lost 0 bases, the J end lost 6 bases, and 13 bases lay between the germline ends. The CDR3 contains 16 residues. The CDR3 spells CASSLVSQLGNSPLHF. CDR3 sequence (DNA): TGCGCCAGCAGCTTGGTATCCCAACTAGGTAATTCACCCCTCCACTTT.

The chain employs TRBV6-1 and TRBJ2-7; 7 nucleotides line up with TRBD1. Trimming took 2 bases from V and 3 from J; bases not matched to a gene: 10. Germline assignment: CDR1 MNHNS and CDR2 SASEGT. The CDR3 consists of 16 residues. CDR3 in DNA: TGTGCCAGCAGTGAAAGGGGGCAGACGAGGGACTACGAGCAGTACTTC. Its protein is CASSERGQTRDYEQYF.